The source of this TCR beta chain is a study of OX40 agonist ivuxolimab in advanced cancers. TCRdb's table, derived via immunoSEQ multiplex PCR, lists solely in-frame clones and lacks some. The table records around 55,000 clones, under 85% of them present only once. Germline V gene data show CDR1 as ENHRY and CDR2 as SYGVKD. The CDR3 contains 15 residues. V was trimmed by 4 bases and J by 4 bases, leaving 13 bases between them. This clonotype was obtained from an adult with an advanced solid tumor such as melanoma, head and neck, liver or kidney cancer. V and J are TRBV10-3 and TRBJ2-2; D is unclear. The sequencing used CD4+ or CD8+ T cells sorted from blood, collected in a trial of the OX40 agonist ivuxolimab. The CDR3: CAISVGRSGTGELFF. CDR3 coding DNA: TGTGCCATCAGTGTAGGCAGGTCGGGCACCGGGGAGCTGTTTTTT.